Below, 8 T cell receptor beta chains from the same sample are listed, as sequenced in a study of Graves' ophthalmopathy and Graves' hyperthyroidism. From RNA, the CDR3 regions of TCR beta chains were amplified and sequenced. Following a first-round RT-PCR that used HTBI primers, a second-round multiplex PCR was carried out. Via MiXCR, TCRdb re-called the multiplex PCR reads, giving one row per CDR3 protein. This sample carries around 1.1 million distinct CDR3 sequences, 35% to 40% of them seen once, and the ten largest clones take roughly 10%. The sequencing sample was made of peripheral blood or thyroid tissue (not recorded which). The origin of the receptors is an adult man with Graves' hyperthyroidism.

There are a few counts of this clonotype. Sequence at one end of the junction differs from germline and may be a read error. Here the CDR3 reads CASSEAVRTGTGGVESEKLFF. The CDR3 nucleotides are TGTGCCAGCAGTGAAGCCGTCCGAACCGGGACAGGGGGCGTCGAAAGTGAAAAACTGTTTTTT. The chain couples TRBV10-1 to TRBJ1-4; 12 nucleotides line up with TRBD1. Germline-derived CDR1 and CDR2 are WNHNN and SYGVQD (reference sequence). The CDR3 has 21 residues.

The chain is built from TRBV2 and TRBJ2-2; unclear D gene. Germline values: CDR1 SNHLY, CDR2 FYNNEI. Trimming took 4 bases from V and 5 from J, leaving 20 bases between them. This CDR3 region has 17 residues. CDR3 protein: CASSARDPTRWTGELFF. The DNA of the CDR3 is TGTGCCAGCAGTGCTAGAGATCCAACGAGGTGGACCGGGGAGCTGTTTTTT.

This rearrangement joins TRBV5-6 to TRBJ1-5, with TRBD1 as a possible D gene (5 bases). With 0 bases removed from V and 5 bases from J, the gap between germline ends came to 9 bases. CDR1 SGHDT and CDR2 YYEEEE come from the germline V gene. The length of the CDR3 is 14 residues. The CDR3 sequence is CASSLAGGYQPQHF. As DNA, the CDR3 is TGTGCCAGCAGCTTGGCCGGGGGGTATCAGCCCCAGCATTTT.

On this clonotype itself: A much larger clone lies a single base off, so this may be a read error. The chain is built from TRBV7-9 and TRBJ2-7, with unresolved D. Germline-derived CDR1 and CDR2 are SEHNR and FQNEAQ (reference sequence). There are 10 residues in the CDR3. Here the CDR3 reads CASSMNRVHF. CDR3 nucleotide sequence: TGTGCCAGCAGCATGAATAGAGTACACTTC.

With respect to this clonotype: Given a much more abundant clone one base away, this may be a read error. The chain has TRBV9 and TRBJ2-5; TRBD2 matches at 8 bases. Germline assignment: CDR1 SGDLS and CDR2 YYNGEE. Losses at the gene ends were 0 bases for V and 5 bases for J; bases not matched to a gene: 6. The CDR3 is made up of 15 amino acids. In DNA, the CDR3 is TGTGCCAGCAGCGTAGCCGGGGGGGCAGTGGAGACCCAGTACTTC. As protein: CASSVAGGAVETQYF.

Regarding this clonotype: A much larger clone lies a single base off, so this may be a read error. The chain links TRBV6-6 to TRBJ1-6, with 7 positions matching TRBD1. The ends lost 7 bases at V and 6 bases at J; junction bases unmatched: 3. Germline V gives CDR1 MNHNY, CDR2 SVGAGI (reference sequence). The CDR3 runs to 13 residues. The CDR3 DNA is TGTGCCAGCAAGACAGGGATTAATTCACCCCTCCACTTT. Amino acids: CASKTGINSPLHF.

The chain joins TRBV5-1 to TRBJ2-7, with D uncertain. Trimming took 0 bases from V and 5 from J, leaving 12 bases between them. CDR1 and CDR2 from the germline V gene are SGHRS and YFSETQ. The length of the CDR3 is 14 residues. The CDR3 sequence: CASSLARKGDEQYF. In nucleotides, the CDR3 is TGCGCCAGCAGCTTGGCCAGAAAAGGCGACGAGCAGTACTTC.

The gene calls are TRBV30 and TRBJ2-7, with D possibly being TRBD2 (7 bases). Trimming stripped 8 bases from V and 3 bases from J, with 14 bases between. Germline CDR1 GTSNPN, CDR2 SVGIG (reference sequence). This CDR3 contains 12 residues. CDR3 DNA sequence: TGTGCCCTGCGTAGGGGGGGCTACGAGCAGTACTTC. It is translated as CALRRGGYEQYF.